The clone carrying this T cell receptor (beta chain) was observed many times. For TCRbeta, the library was prepared with unique molecular identifiers. MiXCR was run by TCRdb on the PCR reads, yielding one entry per CDR3 protein. The data contain more than 85,000 distinct CDR3 sequences, approximately 10% of them seen just once; the ten biggest clones take up approximately 7.9%. This sample is drawn from a study of T-cell reconstitution after alpha-beta-depleted transplantation in children. The J segment lost 2 bases and the V segment lost 6 bases, leaving 1 base of the junction unmatched. CDR3 size: 13 residues.

This TCR derives from a human donor who donated a stem cell graft to a child with acute lymphoblastic leukemia. The chain combines TRBV12-3 or TRBV12-4 with TRBJ2-5, with 9 nucleotides matching TRBD1. The sequencing used PBMCs from the stem cell graft donor, collected from the stem cell graft. The CDR3 protein is CASRGTGQETQYF. In DNA form, the CDR3 reads TGTGCCAGCAGGGGGACAGGGCAAGAGACCCAGTACTTC.